This entry concerns a single TCR beta chain. From the 5' RACE reads, TCRdb called clonotypes with MiXCR, one entry per CDR3 protein. The sample yields some 130,000 distinct CDR3 sequences, less than 8.5% seen once. The data derive from a study of T cells after yellow fever vaccination. Background on the study: Each low-cell-number fraction was prepared by means of SMART-Seq v4 Ultra Low Input.

The germline V gene has CDR1 LGHNA and CDR2 YNFKEQ. V lost 0 bases, J lost 1 base, and 10 bases lay in between. This CDR3 comprises 16 residues. The chain carries TRBV4-2 and TRBJ2-4, with D possibly TRBD2 on 7 matching bases. The sequence was obtained from a man aged 25 to 40 who received the YFV17D yellow fever vaccine. Sequencing was performed on CD4+ T cells sorted from PBMCs, taken 10 days after the yellow fever booster vaccination. As DNA, the CDR3 is TGTGCCAGCAGCCAAGATGGGGGGGCTGCCAAAAACATTCAGTACTTC. Its protein product is CASSQDGGAAKNIQYF.